These T cell receptor beta chains were read from a single sample in a study of shared T cell receptors in the human thymus. The protocol was immunoSEQ multiplex PCR, while the TCRdb copy is restricted to in-frame clones and leaves out a portion. The repertoire holds under 450,000 clones, with 85% to 95% as singletons. Sequenced sample: thymocytes. These receptors all come from a human donor. Both conserved end residues are part of each CDR3.

v_gene: TRBV5-6
j_gene: TRBJ2-7
CDR3aa: CASSYYTGSPRNYEQYF

v_gene: TRBV29-1
j_gene: TRBJ2-7
CDR3aa: CSVAGVSYEQYF

v_gene: TRBV28
j_gene: TRBJ2-2
CDR3aa: CASSRVPAGTRFAGELFF

v_gene: TRBV6-5
j_gene: TRBJ1-1
CDR3aa: CASTPWARGTEAFF

v_gene: TRBV7-8
j_gene: TRBJ2-3
CDR3aa: CASSLERNRLAGGPPDTQYF

v_gene: TRBV28
j_gene: TRBJ2-7
CDR3aa: CASSLPRDREGEQYF

v_gene: TRBV27
j_gene: TRBJ2-1
CDR3aa: CASSLGSGWVGNEQFF

v_gene: TRBV28
j_gene: TRBJ1-5
CDR3aa: CASSGGRGNQPQHF

v_gene: TRBV6-5
j_gene: TRBJ1-6
CDR3aa: CASTEVQPRPLHF

v_gene: TRBV7-5
j_gene: TRBJ1-5
CDR3aa: CVRSLKNSNQPQHF

v_gene: TRBV27
j_gene: TRBJ2-7
CDR3aa: CASSPPGLAGGPYEQYF

v_gene: TRBV5-8
j_gene: TRBJ1-2
CDR3aa: CASSFLYGYTF

v_gene: TRBV28
j_gene: TRBJ1-5
CDR3aa: CASRHLGRQGSYQPQHF

v_gene: TRBV7-9
j_gene: TRBJ1-2
CDR3aa: CASSLGRGGDGYTF

v_gene: TRBV30
j_gene: TRBJ1-1
CDR3aa: CAWACDRGRYTEAFF

v_gene: TRBV21-1
j_gene: TRBJ1-2
CDR3aa: CASIRRTPGHPNYGYTF

v_gene: TRBV19
j_gene: TRBJ2-3
CDR3aa: CASTRSGGTPTGLDTQYF

v_gene: TRBV15
j_gene: TRBJ2-7
CDR3aa: CATSRSGLARMYEQYF

v_gene: TRBV10-2
j_gene: TRBJ2-7
CDR3aa: CASSPGTGDSYEQYF

v_gene: TRBV27
j_gene: TRBJ2-7
CDR3aa: CASSHSGRDFYEQYF

v_gene: TRBV7-6
j_gene: TRBJ2-1
CDR3aa: CASSPAPSRETLDEQFF

v_gene: TRBV27
j_gene: TRBJ2-4
CDR3aa: CASSSPPRTGDIPNKNIQYF

v_gene: TRBV7-6
j_gene: TRBJ2-1
CDR3aa: CASSLYTSSYNEQFF

v_gene: TRBV10-1
j_gene: TRBJ1-1
CDR3aa: CASSADRGGEAFF

v_gene: TRBV28
j_gene: TRBJ1-3
CDR3aa: CASTRSERAGNTIYF

v_gene: TRBV28
j_gene: TRBJ2-7
CDR3aa: CASSGFGLHEQYF

v_gene: TRBV2
j_gene: TRBJ1-2
CDR3aa: CASSGLPDYGYTF

v_gene: TRBV7-9
j_gene: TRBJ2-3
CDR3aa: CASSPIAFADTQYF

v_gene: TRBV7-2
j_gene: TRBJ2-4
CDR3aa: CASSLGMTKNIQYF

v_gene: TRBV2
j_gene: TRBJ1-2
CDR3aa: CATDLSGTLKRGYTF

v_gene: TRBV7-8
j_gene: TRBJ2-5
CDR3aa: CASSTSTVPETQYF

v_gene: TRBV5-4
j_gene: TRBJ2-7
CDR3aa: CASSNPEKNREIGYEQYF

v_gene: TRBV7-3
j_gene: TRBJ2-2
CDR3aa: CASSSQRDTEANTGELFF

v_gene: TRBV28
j_gene: TRBJ2-1
CDR3aa: CASRPLAGGGNEQFF

v_gene: TRBV7-9
j_gene: TRBJ1-1
CDR3aa: CASSAPGQTLMNTEAFF

v_gene: TRBV2
j_gene: TRBJ2-5
CDR3aa: CARTKAVGRHQETQYF

v_gene: TRBV7-9
j_gene: TRBJ2-4
CDR3aa: CASSPTGRVYSDIQYF

v_gene: TRBV28
j_gene: TRBJ1-5
CDR3aa: CASSLSLNHNQPQHF

v_gene: TRBV6-6
j_gene: TRBJ2-7
CDR3aa: CASSYSRGGLSYEQYF

v_gene: TRBV18
j_gene: TRBJ2-1
CDR3aa: CASSPPRIAGGSQSNRFSYNEQFF